Detailed here is one TCR beta chain. Its antigen is not known. This table comes from immunoSEQ multiplex PCR, and its TCRdb copy is limited to in-frame clones, with some not included. Found here are around 51,000 clones, roughly 78% of them singletons; the top ten hold under 4.5%. The data belong to a study of early stage breast cancer tumors. Background on the study: Of some 17 invasive breast tumors, approximately 11 were hormone receptor-positive, HER2-negative. Study outcomes and limitations: Compared with adjacent normal breast, tumors showed 2.5 to 3-fold denser, more clonal T cells. Tumor and normal breast were distinguished via blood comparison in about 90% of the 16 patients. Chain pairing and CD4, CD8 or FOXP3 expression were not captured.

What was sequenced was blood. This receptor was taken from a middle-aged person with breast cancer.

In DNA form, the CDR3 reads TGTGCCAGCAGCCAAGATACGGGGCTAGGAGGGCGCACAGATACGCAGTATTTT. It yields the protein CASSQDTGLGGRTDTQYF. The genes are TRBV4-2 and TRBJ2-3, with a tentative D call TRBD2 (6 bases). The germline V gene has CDR1 LGHNA and CDR2 YNFKEQ. Trimming shortened V by 0 bases and J by 1 base, and 17 bases separated the two germline ends. The CDR3 contains 18 residues.